The 28 T cell receptor beta chains reported below all come from one sample, sequenced in a study of T cell responses to AZD1222 COVID-19 vaccine. TCRdb's table, derived via immunoSEQ multiplex PCR, lists solely in-frame clones and lacks some. The sample consists of 150,000 or so clones, about 90% of them appearing once. Sequenced here: peripheral blood, sampled on day 0 of MenACWY control vaccination. The origin of the receptors is an adult in good health.

V and J are TRBV28 and TRBJ1-2; 7 nucleotides align to TRBD1. This CDR3 spans 15 amino acids. Unmatched junction bases numbered 12, after V lost 7 bases and J lost 4 bases. Germline V gene data show CDR1 as MDHEN and CDR2 as SYDVKM. The CDR3 region has the DNA TGTGCCAGCACTTTCGGGACAGATATATTCTATGGCTACACCTTC. Its translation is CASTFGTDIFYGYTF.

The rearrangement uses TRBV18 and TRBJ1-3, with D maybe TRBD1 (5 bases). Germline-derived CDR1 and CDR2 are KGHSH and LQKENI. V was clipped by 2 bases and J by 0 bases, with 11 bases between them. CDR3 length: 16 amino acids. The CDR3 region has the DNA TGTGCCAGCTCACCAGGGACGGCCAGCTCTGGAAACACCATATATTTT. This codes for CASSPGTASSGNTIYF.

The chain has TRBV18 and TRBJ1-4; D possibly corresponds to TRBD1 (6 bases). CDR1 is KGHSH and CDR2 is LQKENI in the germline V gene. The CDR3 contains 17 residues. V was shortened by 0 bases and J by 1 base, with 12 bases between the two germline ends. CDR3 region: CASSPPGGRGTNEKLFF. CDR3 DNA: TGTGCCAGCTCACCACCCGGGGGGCGCGGAACTAATGAAAAACTGTTTTTT. The full variable domain, rest sourced from reference TRBV18 and TRBJ1-4, is NAGVMQNPRHLVRRRGQEARLRCSPMKGHSHVYWYRQLPEEGLKFMVYLQKENIIDESGMPKERFSAEFPKEGPSILRIQQVVRGDSAAYFCASSPPGGRGTNEKLFFGSGTQLSVL.

The chain links TRBV25-1 to TRBJ2-2; TRBD2 agrees at 7 bases. V dropped 4 bases and J dropped 8; count of bases not matched to a gene: 10. Germline CDR1 is MGHDK and CDR2 is SYGVNS. CDR3 length: 15 residues. CDR3 sequence (DNA): TGTGCCAGCAGTGGGTTTACTAGCGATTGGGGGGAGCTGTTTTTT. Translating gives CASSGFTSDWGELFF. Full variable domain (outside the CDR3, taken from reference TRBV25-1 and TRBJ2-2): EADIYQTPRYLVIGTGKKITLECSQTMGHDKMYWYQQDPGMELHLIHYSYGVNSTEKGDLSSESTVSRIRTEHFPLTLESARPSHTSQYLCASSGFTSDWGELFFGEGSRLTVL.

This rearrangement joins TRBV30 to TRBJ2-5; D unclear. This CDR3 spans 15 amino acids. Germline V lookup: CDR1 GTSNPN, CDR2 SVGIG (reference sequence). Trimming took off 5 bases at V and 5 bases at J, with 21 bases between the two ends. In DNA form, the CDR3 reads TGTGCCTGGGGTCACCTGATCGGACCCTCGGAGACCCAGTACTTC. Amino acid sequence: CAWGHLIGPSETQYF. The entire variable domain, with the rest obtained from reference TRBV30 and TRBJ2-5, is as follows: SQTIHQWPATLVQPVGSPLSLECTVEGTSNPNLYWYRQAAGRGLQLLFYSVGIGQISSEVPQNLSASRPQDRQFILSSKKLLLSDSGFYLCAWGHLIGPSETQYFGPGTRLLVL.

CDR3 loop: CASSPSGGPRGWGSTDTQYF. The CDR3 DNA follows: TGTGCCAGCAGCCCCTCCGGAGGTCCGAGGGGTTGGGGTAGCACAGATACGCAGTATTTT. The chain is built from TRBV11-3 and TRBJ2-3; the D call may be TRBD1 or TRBD2 (5 bases each). CDR1 and CDR2 from the germline V gene are SGHNT and YENEEA. The CDR3 contains 20 residues. Trimming left V 5 bases short and J 0 bases short, with 27 bases between.

The chain uses TRBV2 and TRBJ2-3, with D hard to call. Germline CDR1 and CDR2: SNHLY and FYNNEI. CDR3 length: 16 residues. Trimming took 0 bases from V and 3 from J, leaving 13 bases between them. CDR3 in amino acids: CASSEAPLSLTDTQYF. CDR3 DNA sequence: TGTGCCAGCAGTGAAGCGCCACTATCCTTGACAGATACGCAGTATTTT.

The chain joins TRBV10-3 to TRBJ1-2; no reliable D call. Looked up from germline, CDR1 is ENHRY and CDR2 is SYGVKD. Trimming cost V 0 bases and J 7 bases, with 9 bases left between them. The CDR3 is 13 amino acids. CDR3 nucleotides: TGTGCCATCAGTGAGTCGACTCGGGTTGGCTACACCTTC. Translating gives CAISESTRVGYTF.

This chain links TRBV6-5 with TRBJ2-3, with 8 bases aligning to TRBD2. The germline V gene encodes CDR1 MNHEY and CDR2 SVGAGI. This CDR3 comprises 15 residues. Trimming at V came to 4 bases and at J to 5 bases, leaving 8 bases not matched to a gene. The CDR3 DNA sequence: TGTGCCAGCAGTTCCAGAGGGCTAGCGGGAGATACGCAGTATTTT. This encodes CASSSRGLAGDTQYF.

The rearrangement uses TRBV28 and TRBJ1-2; D is ambiguous. V was shortened by 5 bases and J by 2 bases, with 15 bases between the two germline ends. Germline V gives CDR1 MDHEN, CDR2 SYDVKM. The CDR3 is 15 residues long. CDR3 coding DNA: TGTGCCAGCAGTCTAGCCGTGGCAGTCAACTATGGCTACACCTTC. Its protein is CASSLAVAVNYGYTF.

This chain joins TRBV6-5 and TRBJ2-7; either TRBD1 or TRBD2 may supply D (5 bases each). From germline, CDR1 is MNHEY and CDR2 SVGAGI. The CDR3 has 15 amino acids. Between the trimmed V and J ends, which lost 4 bases and 7 bases, there was a span of 20 bases. CDR3 protein: CASSSGTDQRGEQYV. CDR3 nucleotides: TGTGCCAGCAGTTCCGGGACCGACCAAAGAGGGGAGCAGTACGTC.

This chain connects TRBV5-1 to TRBJ1-1, with 8 positions matching TRBD1. This CDR3 spans 15 amino acids. The germline CDR1 and CDR2 sequences are SGHRS and YFSETQ. J gave up 3 bases and V 2 bases, and 6 bases lay outside the gene matches. This CDR3 is CASSFLTGGDTEAFF. As DNA, the CDR3 is TGCGCCAGCAGCTTCCTAACAGGGGGTGACACTGAAGCTTTCTTT.

The chain employs TRBV9 and TRBJ2-7; maybe TRBD2 (6 bases). Germline V CDR1 and CDR2: SGDLS, YYNGEE. With 4 bases removed from V and 7 bases from J, the gap between germline ends came to 21 bases. CDR3 length: 15 amino acids. The DNA of the CDR3 is TGTGCCAGCAGCCCCTCTAGCGACTCTCTTGTGGAGCAGTACTTC. This sequence encodes CASSPSSDSLVEQYF.

This clone was counted only a few times. The chain uses TRBV5-1 and TRBJ2-2; 8 bases fit TRBD1. Germline trimming cut 4 bases from V and 3 bases from J; bases unmatched to any gene: 5. The germline gives CDR1 SGHRS, CDR2 YFSETQ. This CDR3 is 15 amino acids long. CDR3 in DNA: TGCGCCAGCAGCCCATACAGGGGGGACACCGGGGAGCTGTTTTTT. It encodes CASSPYRGDTGELFF.

This clone was picked up a small number of times. This chain joins TRBV9 and TRBJ1-1, with 7 bases that match TRBD1. The trim removed 4 bases at V and 3 bases at J, leaving 15 bases unmatched. Germline values: CDR1 SGDLS, CDR2 YYNGEE. The CDR3 has 17 amino acids. CDR3 sequence reads: CASSTAGQPFGYTEAFF. The CDR3 coding sequence is TGTGCCAGCAGCACCGCGGGACAGCCCTTCGGTTACACTGAAGCTTTCTTT.

The genes are TRBV19 and TRBJ1-2, with D tentatively TRBD1 (5 bases). The V end was cut by 7 bases, the J end by 2 bases, with 11 bases between. CDR1 is LNHDA and CDR2 is SQIVND in the germline V gene (reference sequence). This CDR3 contains 13 residues. The CDR3 sequence is CASMSTDNYGYTF. For the CDR3, the DNA is TGTGCCAGTATGTCGACAGACAACTATGGCTACACCTTC.

The V and J genes are TRBV7-2 and TRBJ1-5; D not certain. V lost 0 bases to trimming and J lost 3 bases, with 3 bases between them. This CDR3 spans 13 amino acids. Germline CDR1 reads SGHTA; CDR2 reads FQGNSA. CDR3 sequence (DNA): TGTGCCAGCAGCTTAGCGTACAATCAGCCCCAGCATTTT. Translated, it gives CASSLAYNQPQHF.

The rearrangement uses TRBV7-6 and TRBJ2-7, with 9 bases fitting TRBD2. CDR1 is SGHVS and CDR2 is FNYEAQ in the germline V gene. V lost 3 bases and J lost 3; bases outside the gene matches: 9. CDR3 length: 16 residues. Here the CDR3 reads CASSFGGLARIYEQYF. In DNA, the CDR3 is TGTGCCAGCAGCTTCGGAGGACTAGCGAGAATCTACGAGCAGTACTTC.

This clone has only a few counts. The gene calls are TRBV2 and TRBJ1-2, with a possible D match to TRBD1 (5 bases). This CDR3 comprises 13 residues. With 6 bases removed from V and 3 bases from J, the gap between germline ends came to 11 bases. The germline V gene has CDR1 SNHLY and CDR2 FYNNEI. The CDR3 loop is CASSLETDYGYTF. CDR3 bases: TGTGCCAGCAGCCTGGAGACAGACTATGGCTACACCTTC.

The gene calls are TRBV2 and TRBJ1-2; unclear D gene. The germline gives CDR1 SNHLY, CDR2 FYNNEI. The CDR3 has 10 residues. The V and J ends lost 8 bases and 10 bases respectively, with 11 bases between them. CDR3 residues: CASLLWDYTF. The CDR3 nucleotides read TGTGCCAGCTTACTCTGGGACTACACCTTC.

This clone has a handful of counts. The CDR3 is CASSVAWGGASGNTIYF. In nucleotides, the CDR3 is TGTGCCAGCAGCGTAGCTTGGGGGGGGGCTTCTGGAAACACCATATATTTT. J is TRBJ1-3 and V is TRBV9; weak D call: TRBD1 (6 bases). Trimming removed 0 bases at V and 1 base at J, with 14 bases between. CDR1 is SGDLS and CDR2 is YYNGEE in the germline V gene. The CDR3 covers 17 residues.

This sequence joins TRBV2 and TRBJ2-1; D is perhaps TRBD2 (7 bases). This CDR3 comprises 16 residues. Germline values: CDR1 SNHLY, CDR2 FYNNEI. V was clipped by 7 bases and J by 8 bases, with 24 bases between them. CDR3 sequence reads: CASTGEGGGLLDEQFF. In nucleotides, the CDR3 is TGTGCCAGCACAGGGGAGGGAGGGGGGCTTTTGGATGAGCAGTTCTTC.

This clone has a handful of counts. The V gene is TRBV6-5, the J gene TRBJ1-3; D unclear. Per germline, CDR1 MNHEY and CDR2 SVGAGI. The CDR3 extends over 15 amino acids. With 4 bases removed from V and 0 bases from J, the gap between germline ends came to 10 bases. The CDR3 reads CASSLGTGSGNTIYF. CDR3 nucleotides: TGTGCCAGCAGTTTGGGAACCGGCTCTGGAAACACCATATATTTT.

The gene calls are TRBV11-3 and TRBJ2-1, with D perhaps TRBD1 (5 bases). The CDR3 loop spans 13 amino acids. Trimming took off 10 bases at V and 8 bases at J, with 18 bases between the two ends. Germline V lookup: CDR1 SGHNT, CDR2 YENEEA. In nucleotides, the CDR3 is TGTGCCAACATGGGCAGGGCGGTCGATGAGCAGTTCTTC. This encodes CANMGRAVDEQFF.

This rearrangement joins TRBV3-1 (or the pseudogene TRBV3-2) to TRBJ1-1, with a tentative D call TRBD1 (5 bases). V lost 4 bases, J lost 3 bases, and 15 bases lay in between. The germline CDR1 and CDR2 sequences are LGHDT and YNNKEL (reference sequence). The CDR3 consists of 15 residues. CDR3: CASSPINSGDTEAFF. CDR3 DNA sequence: TGTGCCAGCAGCCCCATTAATTCGGGGGACACTGAAGCTTTCTTT.

The gene calls are TRBV4-1 and TRBJ2-1, with D uncertain. CDR1 and CDR2 from the germline V gene are MGHRA and YSYEKL. V was pared by 2 bases and J by 0 bases, with 8 bases between. There are 15 residues in the CDR3. This chain's CDR3 is CASSQRQSSYNEQFF. The CDR3 DNA sequence: TGCGCCAGCAGCCAACGTCAGAGCTCCTACAATGAGCAGTTCTTC.

The chain uses TRBV27 and TRBJ1-6; 8 bases fit TRBD1. The CDR3 loop spans 16 amino acids. Germline CDR1 MNHEY, CDR2 SMNVEV (reference sequence). Losses at the gene ends were 8 bases for V and 0 bases for J; bases not matched to a gene: 6. CDR3 amino acids: CASGRTGSSYNSPLHF. In nucleotides, the CDR3 is TGTGCCAGCGGACGGACAGGGAGCTCCTATAATTCACCCCTCCACTTT.

V and J are TRBV9 and TRBJ2-1; 8 bases fit TRBD2. V dropped 0 bases and J dropped 12; count of bases not matched to a gene: 8. Germline V gene sequence: CDR1 SGDLS, CDR2 YYNGEE. This CDR3 has 14 amino acids. Written as DNA, the CDR3 is TGTGCCAGCAGCGTAGGGTTGGCGGGGGGCACGCAGTTCTTC. It is translated as CASSVGLAGGTQFF.